The sequence of this T cell receptor (beta chain) was determined in a study of T cells in tumors after PD-1 blockade. Whole-study findings and limits: Around 45% of tumor TCR clonotypes were also found in blood.

In regard to this clone: The antigen remains unidentified.

Measured with immunoSEQ multiplex PCR; TCRdb has only the in-frame clones, and not every one. The profile shows 60,000 to 75,000 clones, about 74% of them singletons. Germline-derived CDR1 and CDR2 are LNHDA and SQIVND (reference sequence). The V gene lost 3 bases and the J gene lost 8 bases, with 11 bases spanning the gap. This CDR3 has 13 residues. The sample here was PBMCs, taken after anti-PD-1 treatment. The V and J genes are TRBV19 and TRBJ2-1; the D gene is possibly TRBD1 (5 bases). The clonotype comes from a human donor with basal cell carcinoma. The DNA for the CDR3 is TGTGCCAGTAGTATGGGCAGGGCGGATGAGCAGTTCTTC. Its protein product is CASSMGRADEQFF.